The 16 T cell receptor beta chains below all came from one sample that was sequenced in a study of beta chain features in type 1 diabetes. Investigators reverse transcribed all isolated RNA, so they sequenced expressed TCRB transcripts. The data were produced by immunoSEQ multiplex PCR, yet TCRdb's version contains in-frame clones alone and is incomplete. Among 900,000 or so clones listed, about a sixth were seen once. The sequenced sample was naive CD4+ T cells from blood. Receptor source: a woman younger than 30 in good health.

This chain links TRBV28 with TRBJ2-7, with 12 bases fitting TRBD2. Per germline, CDR1 MDHEN and CDR2 SYDVKM. CDR3 length: 18 amino acids. The trim removed 4 bases at V and 4 bases at J, leaving 14 bases unmatched. The CDR3 protein is CASSSIDFLAGGAYEQYF. The CDR3 nucleotides are TGTGCCAGCAGTTCCATCGACTTCCTAGCGGGAGGGGCGTACGAGCAGTACTTC.

This clone was observed a single time. The CDR3 DNA reads TGTGCCAGCAGCCCAAGGGGCCGCGGCTACGAGCAGTACTTC. Translating it yields CASSPRGRGYEQYF. The chain employs TRBV28 and TRBJ2-3; perhaps TRBD1 as D (5 bases). With the DNA end fitting TRBJ2-7 better, the J assignment may be wrong. The V gene's germline CDR1 is MDHEN and CDR2 SYDVKM. This CDR3 is built from 14 residues.

CDR3 in DNA: TGTGCCAGCAGCAAGACAGGGATCGACTATGGCTACACCTTC. Its protein product is CASSKTGIDYGYTF. The chain joins TRBV5-5 to TRBJ1-2, with TRBD1 identical over 7 bases. This CDR3 spans 14 amino acids. Germline V CDR1 and CDR2: SGHKS, YYEKEE (reference sequence). The J segment lost 3 bases and the V segment lost 4 bases, leaving 6 bases of the junction unmatched.

This clone occurred a few times. V gene TRBV5-1 combines with J gene TRBJ1-4; tentatively, D is TRBD1 (5 bases). The CDR3 contains 14 residues. Per the germline V gene, CDR1 is SGHRS and CDR2 is YFSETQ. The V end lost 4 bases, the J end lost 8 bases, and 15 bases lay between the germline ends. The CDR3 sequence is CASSPRDPGEKLFF. The CDR3 DNA is TGCGCCAGCAGCCCCCGGGACCCGGGCGAAAAACTGTTTTTT.

In its sample, this clone was seen a few times. V usage is TRBV6-5 and J usage is TRBJ1-4, with 8 bases lining up with TRBD1. V was clipped by 5 bases and J by 13 bases; unmatched bases: 6. Looked up from germline, CDR1 is MNHEY and CDR2 is SVGAGI. The CDR3 covers 12 residues. CDR3 nucleotide sequence: TGTGCCAGCAGTACCAGACAGGGGAGACTGTTTTTT. It specifies CASSTRQGRLFF.

The genes are TRBV7-2 and TRBJ2-7; TRBD2 matches 7 bases. The CDR3 is 15 amino acids. The ends lost 4 bases at V and 7 bases at J; junction bases unmatched: 13. CDR1 is SGHTA, CDR2 FQGNSA, per germline. CDR3 DNA sequence: TGTGCCAGCAGCTACGGGCGGCGGGAGTCGAATGAGCAGTACTTC. Translation: CASSYGRRESNEQYF.

With regard to this clone: At the DNA level, this CDR3 is encoded by other sequences in the same sample as well. The gene calls are TRBV9 and TRBJ2-7; TRBD1 might be the D (6 bases). The CDR3 length is 14 residues. Looked up from germline, CDR1 is SGDLS and CDR2 is YYNGEE. V shed 2 bases and J shed 2 bases, with 11 bases lying between them. The chain's CDR3 is CASSVGPGAYEQYF. The DNA for the CDR3 is TGTGCCAGCAGCGTGGGTCCAGGGGCCTACGAGCAGTACTTC.

A few counts support this clone. The chain recombines TRBV19 with TRBJ1-1, with TRBD1 identical over 8 bases. V lost 4 bases and J lost 8; bases outside the gene matches: 9. Germline-derived CDR1 and CDR2 are LNHDA and SQIVND (reference sequence). The CDR3 is 14 amino acids. For the CDR3, the DNA is TGTGCCAGTAGTACACCGACAGGGGTTACGGAAGCTTTCTTT. This encodes CASSTPTGVTEAFF.

The chain links TRBV28 to TRBJ2-7, with 9 positions matching TRBD1. This CDR3 spans 15 amino acids. V was clipped by 3 bases and J by 2 bases; unmatched bases: 5. CDR1 and CDR2 from the germline V gene are MDHEN and SYDVKM. The CDR3 loop reads CASSFRTGETYEQYF. CDR3 sequence (DNA): TGTGCCAGCAGTTTTCGGACAGGGGAGACCTACGAGCAGTACTTC. Using reference TRBV28 and TRBJ2-7 for the parts outside the CDR3, the full variable domain is DVKVTQSSRYLVKRTGEKVFLECVQDMDHENMFWYRQDPGLGLRLIYFSYDVKMKEKGDIPEGYSVSREKKERFSLILESASTNQTSMYLCASSFRTGETYEQYFGPGTRLTVT.

This CDR3 is CASSGLSGSYNEQFF. DNA of the CDR3: TGCGCCAGCAGCGGCCTCTCGGGCTCCTACAATGAGCAGTTCTTC. This rearrangement joins TRBV5-1 to TRBJ2-1; D is uncertain. Per germline, CDR1 SGHRS and CDR2 YFSETQ. This CDR3 spans 15 amino acids. The V gene lost 4 bases and the J gene lost 0 bases, with 11 bases spanning the gap.

The chain links TRBV6-6 to TRBJ1-2; no definite D call. V was clipped by 0 bases and J by 6 bases, with 5 bases between them. Germline assignment: CDR1 MNHNY and CDR2 SVGAGI (reference sequence). The CDR3 spans 12 residues. The CDR3, as DNA: TGTGCCAGCAGTTACTCAAGGGATGGCTACACCTTC. This translates into CASSYSRDGYTF.

This clone has only a few counts. This chain uses TRBV6-5 with TRBJ2-5; D remains unclear. V was clipped by 5 bases and J by 5 bases, with 6 bases between them. This CDR3 has 11 amino acids. Germline assignment: CDR1 MNHEY and CDR2 SVGAGI. The CDR3 protein is CASSVLETQYF. CDR3 DNA: TGTGCCAGCAGTGTGTTGGAGACCCAGTACTTC.

The J gene is TRBJ2-3, the V gene TRBV7-2, with D perhaps matching TRBD2 (6 bases). CDR1 SGHTA and CDR2 FQGNSA come from the germline V gene. The CDR3 sequence is 13 residues long. Trimming took 8 bases from V and 2 from J, leaving 11 bases between them. The CDR3 DNA reads as TGTGCCAGCGGGCGGGGCCTCACAGATACGCAGTATTTT. Amino acids: CASGRGLTDTQYF.

The chain carries TRBV28 and TRBJ2-1; D gene unclear. CDR1 and CDR2 from the germline V gene are MDHEN and SYDVKM. This CDR3 has 16 amino acids. V was cut by 6 bases and J by 0 bases, with 15 bases left in between. CDR3: CASRLGELDSYNEQFF. CDR3 DNA: TGTGCCAGCAGGCTAGGTGAACTGGACTCCTACAATGAGCAGTTCTTC.

The table lists this clone with a few counts. CDR3 residues: CASSSRRLAAQETQYF. The CDR3 DNA reads as TGTGCCAGCAGTTCGCGCCGACTAGCGGCTCAAGAGACCCAGTACTTC. The V gene is TRBV6-6, the J gene TRBJ2-5; the match to TRBD2 covers 9 bases. With V trimmed by 4 bases and J by 2 bases, 8 bases remained unmatched. CDR1 and CDR2 from the germline V gene are MNHNY and SVGAGI (reference sequence). The CDR3 runs 16 residues.

This chain uses TRBV19 with TRBJ2-5; 7 nucleotides match TRBD2. From germline, CDR1 is LNHDA and CDR2 SQIVND (reference sequence). This CDR3 contains 15 residues. With V trimmed by 3 bases and J by 4 bases, 8 bases remained unmatched. The CDR3 is CASSMGEASGETQYF. The CDR3 DNA follows: TGTGCCAGTAGTATGGGTGAGGCTAGCGGAGAGACCCAGTACTTC.